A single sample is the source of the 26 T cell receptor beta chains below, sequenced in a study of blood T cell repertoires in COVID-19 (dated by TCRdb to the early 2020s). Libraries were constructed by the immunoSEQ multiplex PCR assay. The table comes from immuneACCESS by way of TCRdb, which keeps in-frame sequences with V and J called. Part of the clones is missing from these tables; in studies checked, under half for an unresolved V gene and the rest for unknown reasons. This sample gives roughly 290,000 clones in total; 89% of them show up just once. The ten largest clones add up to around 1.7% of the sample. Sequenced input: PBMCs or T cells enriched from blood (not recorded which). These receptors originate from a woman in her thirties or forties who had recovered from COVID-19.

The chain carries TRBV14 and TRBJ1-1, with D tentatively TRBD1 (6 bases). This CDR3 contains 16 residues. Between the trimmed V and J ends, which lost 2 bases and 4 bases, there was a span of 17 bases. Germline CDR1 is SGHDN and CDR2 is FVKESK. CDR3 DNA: TGTGCCAGCAGCCAAACGGGAACAGGGTCTATCACTGAAGCTTTCTTT. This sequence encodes CASSQTGTGSITEAFF.

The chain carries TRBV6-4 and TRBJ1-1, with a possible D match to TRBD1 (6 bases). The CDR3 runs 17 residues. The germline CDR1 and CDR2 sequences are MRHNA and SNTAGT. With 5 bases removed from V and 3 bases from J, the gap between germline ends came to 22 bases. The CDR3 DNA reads TGTGCCAGCAGTCCTTTGAGCGGGACATTCGCTGACACTGAAGCTTTCTTT. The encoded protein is CASSPLSGTFADTEAFF.

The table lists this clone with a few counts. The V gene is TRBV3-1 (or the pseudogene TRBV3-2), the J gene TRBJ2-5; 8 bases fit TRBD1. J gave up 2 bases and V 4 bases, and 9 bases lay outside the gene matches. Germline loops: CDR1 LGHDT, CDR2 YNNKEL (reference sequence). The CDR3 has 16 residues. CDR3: CASSLLRQGMQETQYF. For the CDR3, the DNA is TGTGCCAGCAGCCTCCTTAGACAGGGGATGCAAGAGACCCAGTACTTC.

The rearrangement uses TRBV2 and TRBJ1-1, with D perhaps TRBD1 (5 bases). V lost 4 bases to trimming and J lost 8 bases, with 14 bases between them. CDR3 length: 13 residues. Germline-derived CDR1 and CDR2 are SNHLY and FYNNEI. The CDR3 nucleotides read TGTGCCAGCAGTGCTGGGGGAGGCCTCGAAGCTTTCTTT. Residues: CASSAGGGLEAFF.

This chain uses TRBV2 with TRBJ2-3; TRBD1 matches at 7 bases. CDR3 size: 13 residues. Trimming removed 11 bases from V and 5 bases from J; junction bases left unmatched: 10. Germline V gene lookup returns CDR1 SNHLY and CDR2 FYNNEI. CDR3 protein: CAGRRGPIDTQYF. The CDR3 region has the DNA TGTGCCGGGCGTAGGGGGCCAATAGATACGCAGTATTTT.

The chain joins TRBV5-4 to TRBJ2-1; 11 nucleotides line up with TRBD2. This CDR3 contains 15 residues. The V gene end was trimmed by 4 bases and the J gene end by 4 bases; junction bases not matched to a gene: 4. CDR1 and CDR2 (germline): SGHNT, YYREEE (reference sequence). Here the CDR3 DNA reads TGTGCCAGCAGCAAGGGACTAGCGGATTACAATGAGCAGTTCTTC. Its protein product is CASSKGLADYNEQFF.

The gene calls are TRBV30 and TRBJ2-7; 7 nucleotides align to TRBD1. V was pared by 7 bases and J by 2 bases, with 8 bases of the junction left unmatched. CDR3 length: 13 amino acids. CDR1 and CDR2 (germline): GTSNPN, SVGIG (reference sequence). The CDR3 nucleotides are TGTGCCTCAAACCGGGACAGCCCCTACGAGCAGTACTTC. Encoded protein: CASNRDSPYEQYF.

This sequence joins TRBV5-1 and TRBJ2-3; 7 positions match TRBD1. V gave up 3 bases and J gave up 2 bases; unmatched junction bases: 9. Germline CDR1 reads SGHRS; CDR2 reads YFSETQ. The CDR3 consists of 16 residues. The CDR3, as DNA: TGCGCCAGCAGCTCCCGACAGGGAAAGTCCACAGATACGCAGTATTTT. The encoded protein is CASSSRQGKSTDTQYF.

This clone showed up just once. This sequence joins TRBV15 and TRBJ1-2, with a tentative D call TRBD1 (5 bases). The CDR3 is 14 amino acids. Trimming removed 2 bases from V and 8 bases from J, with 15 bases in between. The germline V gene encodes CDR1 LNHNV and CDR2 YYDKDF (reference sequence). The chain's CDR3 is CATSRPGGGGGYTF. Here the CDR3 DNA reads TGTGCCACCAGCAGACCCGGGGGAGGAGGAGGCTACACCTTC.

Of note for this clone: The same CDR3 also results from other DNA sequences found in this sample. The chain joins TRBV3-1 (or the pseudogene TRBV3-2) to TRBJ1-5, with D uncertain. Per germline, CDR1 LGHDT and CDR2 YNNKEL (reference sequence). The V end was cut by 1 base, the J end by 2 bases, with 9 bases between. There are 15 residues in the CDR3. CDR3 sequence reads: CASSQGGVGNQPQHF. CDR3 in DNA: TGTGCCAGCAGCCAAGGCGGGGTTGGCAATCAGCCCCAGCATTTT.

CDR3 in DNA: TGTGCCAGCAGTTCGCAGGGGCCCGGAAACACCATATATTTT. This translates into CASSSQGPGNTIYF. The genes are TRBV2 and TRBJ1-3, with a tentative D call TRBD1 (6 bases). V dropped 5 bases and J dropped 4 bases, with 12 bases sitting between them. The germline CDR1 and CDR2 sequences are SNHLY and FYNNEI. This CDR3 has 14 residues. The variable domain in full, completed from reference TRBV2 and TRBJ1-3, reads EPEVTQTPSHQVTQMGQEVILRCVPISNHLYFYWYRQILGQKVEFLVSFYNNEISEKSEIFDDQFSVERPDGSNFTLKIRSTKLEDSAMYFCASSSQGPGNTIYFGEGSWLTVV.

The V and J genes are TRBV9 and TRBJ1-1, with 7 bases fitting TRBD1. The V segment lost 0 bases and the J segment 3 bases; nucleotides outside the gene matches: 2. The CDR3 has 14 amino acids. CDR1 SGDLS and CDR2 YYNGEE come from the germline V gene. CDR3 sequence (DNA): TGTGCCAGCAGCGTAGGACAGGGAGACACTGAAGCTTTCTTT. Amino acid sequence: CASSVGQGDTEAFF.

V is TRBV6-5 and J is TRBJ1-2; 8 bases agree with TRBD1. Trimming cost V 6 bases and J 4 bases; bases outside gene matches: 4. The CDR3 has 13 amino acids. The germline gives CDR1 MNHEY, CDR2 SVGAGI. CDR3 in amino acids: CASRGTGPYGYTF. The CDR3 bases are TGTGCCAGCAGGGGGACAGGACCCTATGGCTACACCTTC.

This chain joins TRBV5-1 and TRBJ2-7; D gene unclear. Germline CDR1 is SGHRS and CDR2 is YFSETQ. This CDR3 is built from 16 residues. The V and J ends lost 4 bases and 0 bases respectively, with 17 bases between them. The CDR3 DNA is TGCGCCAGCAGCGTGAACCTTTTTGGCAGCTCCTACGAGCAGTACTTC. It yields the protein CASSVNLFGSSYEQYF.

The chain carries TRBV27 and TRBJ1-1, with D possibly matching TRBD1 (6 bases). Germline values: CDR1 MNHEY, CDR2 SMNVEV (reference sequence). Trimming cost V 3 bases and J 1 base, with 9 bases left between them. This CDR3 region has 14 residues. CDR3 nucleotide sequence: TGTGCCAGCAGTTTTCAGGGGAGGAACACTGAAGCTTTCTTT. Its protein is CASSFQGRNTEAFF.

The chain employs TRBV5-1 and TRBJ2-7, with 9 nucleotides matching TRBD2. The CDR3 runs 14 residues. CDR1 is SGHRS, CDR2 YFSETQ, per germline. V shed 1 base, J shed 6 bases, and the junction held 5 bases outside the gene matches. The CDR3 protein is CASSLQAGGGEQYF. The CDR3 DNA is TGCGCCAGCAGCTTGCAAGCGGGAGGCGGCGAGCAGTACTTC.

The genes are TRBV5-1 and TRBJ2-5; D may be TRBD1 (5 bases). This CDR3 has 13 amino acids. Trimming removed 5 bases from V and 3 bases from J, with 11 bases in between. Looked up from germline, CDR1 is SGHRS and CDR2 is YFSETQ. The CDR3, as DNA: TGCGCCAGCAGTTCCGAAGGGGAAGAGACCCAGTACTTC. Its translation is CASSSEGEETQYF.

DNA for the CDR3: TGTGCCAGCAGCTTAAACCGGGACACCCTGGTGGGGAGCAATCAGCCCCAGCATTTT. Translating it yields CASSLNRDTLVGSNQPQHF. The chain joins TRBV5-5 to TRBJ1-5; the D gene is possibly TRBD1 (6 bases). The germline gives CDR1 SGHKS, CDR2 YYEKEE (reference sequence). V gave up 2 bases and J gave up 1 base, with 22 bases separating them. There are 19 residues in the CDR3.

CDR3 amino acids: CASSGLGVAEAFF. The CDR3 DNA follows: TGTGCCAGTAGTGGGCTAGGGGTTGCCGAAGCTTTCTTT. The V call is TRBV19, the J call TRBJ1-1; perhaps TRBD1 as D (5 bases). The CDR3 has 13 amino acids. V was pared by 5 bases and J by 8 bases, with 15 bases between. The germline CDR1 and CDR2 sequences are LNHDA and SQIVND (reference sequence).

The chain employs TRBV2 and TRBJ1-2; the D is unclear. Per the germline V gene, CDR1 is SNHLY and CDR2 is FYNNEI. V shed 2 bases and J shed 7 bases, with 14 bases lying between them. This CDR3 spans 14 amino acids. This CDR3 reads CASSERSAYSGYTF. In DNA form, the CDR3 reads TGTGCCAGCAGTGAAAGGTCGGCGTACAGTGGCTACACCTTC.

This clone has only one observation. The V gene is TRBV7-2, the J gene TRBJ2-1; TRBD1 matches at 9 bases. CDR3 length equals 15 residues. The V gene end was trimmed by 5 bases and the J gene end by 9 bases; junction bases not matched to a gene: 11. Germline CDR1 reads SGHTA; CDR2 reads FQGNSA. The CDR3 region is CASSVGRTGASEQFF. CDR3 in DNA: TGTGCCAGCAGCGTGGGACGGACAGGGGCCAGTGAGCAGTTCTTC.

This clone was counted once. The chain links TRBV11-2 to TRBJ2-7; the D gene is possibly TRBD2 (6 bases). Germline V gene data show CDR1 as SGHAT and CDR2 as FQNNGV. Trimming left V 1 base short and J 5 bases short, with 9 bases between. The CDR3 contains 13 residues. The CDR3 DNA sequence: TGTGCCAGCAGCTTAGGAGGGAGGAACGAGCAGTACTTC. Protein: CASSLGGRNEQYF.

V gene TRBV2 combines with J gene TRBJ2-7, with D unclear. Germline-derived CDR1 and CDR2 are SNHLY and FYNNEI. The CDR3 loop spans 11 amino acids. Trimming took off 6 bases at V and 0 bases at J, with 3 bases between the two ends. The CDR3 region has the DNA TGTGCCAGCAGGTACTCCTACGAGCAGTACTTC. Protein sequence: CASRYSYEQYF.

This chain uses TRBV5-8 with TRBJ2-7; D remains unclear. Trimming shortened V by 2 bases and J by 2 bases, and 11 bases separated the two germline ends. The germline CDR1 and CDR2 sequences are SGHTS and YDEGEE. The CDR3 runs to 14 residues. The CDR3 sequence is CASSFLSRTYEQYF. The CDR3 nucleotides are TGTGCCAGCAGCTTCTTGTCGCGTACCTACGAGCAGTACTTC. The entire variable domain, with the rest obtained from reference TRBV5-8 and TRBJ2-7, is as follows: EAGVTQSPTHLIKTRGQQATLRCSPISGHTSVYWYQQALGLGLQFLLWYDEGEERNRGNFPPRFSGRQFPNYSSELNVNALELEDSALYLCASSFLSRTYEQYFGPGTRLTVT.

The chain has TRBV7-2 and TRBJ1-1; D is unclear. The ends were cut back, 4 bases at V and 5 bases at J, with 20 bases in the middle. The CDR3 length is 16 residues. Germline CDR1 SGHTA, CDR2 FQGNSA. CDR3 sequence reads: CASSSLVVGMGTEAFF. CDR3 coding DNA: TGTGCCAGCAGCTCCCTCGTGGTCGGGATGGGGACTGAAGCTTTCTTT.

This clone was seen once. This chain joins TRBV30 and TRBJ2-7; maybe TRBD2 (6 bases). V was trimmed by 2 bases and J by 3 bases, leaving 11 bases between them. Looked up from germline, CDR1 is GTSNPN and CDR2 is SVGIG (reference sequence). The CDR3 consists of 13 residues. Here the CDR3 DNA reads TGTGCCTGGAGTAGGCGGGGAATCTACGAGCAGTACTTC. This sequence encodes CAWSRRGIYEQYF.